This entry concerns a single T cell receptor beta chain. Clones were sequenced by immunoSEQ multiplex PCR, and TCRdb holds only the in-frame ones, with some missing. The sample consists of about 2.4 million clones, around nine tenths of them appearing once. Per germline, CDR1 SEHNR and CDR2 FQNEAQ (reference sequence). Trimming removed 5 bases from V and 2 bases from J, with 15 bases in between. The CDR3 length is 15 residues. These data belong to a study of shared clonotypes between healthy human individuals. This TCR came from a man aged 18 to 29 in good health. V usage is TRBV7-9 and J usage is TRBJ2-5; possible D gene TRBD2, 6 bases. Sequenced: naive CD4+ T cells sorted from blood. As to subset: CD45RA+ positively selected. The CDR3 DNA reads TGTGCCAGCAGCCCGGGTCGGGGGATTCAAGAGACCCAGTACTTC. Amino acid sequence: CASSPGRGIQETQYF.